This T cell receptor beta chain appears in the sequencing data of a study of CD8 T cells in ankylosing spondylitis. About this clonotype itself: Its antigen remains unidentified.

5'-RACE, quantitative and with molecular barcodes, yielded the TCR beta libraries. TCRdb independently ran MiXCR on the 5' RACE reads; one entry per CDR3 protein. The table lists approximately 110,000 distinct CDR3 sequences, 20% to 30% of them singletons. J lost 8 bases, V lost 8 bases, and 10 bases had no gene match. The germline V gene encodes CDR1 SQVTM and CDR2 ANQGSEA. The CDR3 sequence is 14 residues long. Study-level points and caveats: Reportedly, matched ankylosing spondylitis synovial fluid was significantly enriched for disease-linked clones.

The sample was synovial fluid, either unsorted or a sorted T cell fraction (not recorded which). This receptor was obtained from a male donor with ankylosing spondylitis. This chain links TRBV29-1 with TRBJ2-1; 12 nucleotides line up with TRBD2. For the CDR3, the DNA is TGCAGCTTGACTAGCGGGAGAGGTGGTGATGAGCAGTTCTTC. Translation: CSLTSGRGGDEQFF.